This passage covers 19 T cell receptor beta chains from one sample sequenced in a study of response to subunit inactivated influenza vaccine. TCRdb redid the calling of the RT-PCR reads with MiXCR, one entry per CDR3 protein. The sample has around 600,000 distinct CDR3 sequences; approximately 10% are singletons. The same sample was also used in a study of T cells expressing NK-cell markers. That report notes: Making the TCR beta cDNA relied on 5'RACE template switching with UMIs.

Material: PBMCs from blood, obtained on the day of vaccination. Receptors were obtained from a man aged 45-65 years who received an inactivated influenza vaccine.

This clonotype was observed a few times. The chain carries TRBV7-2 and TRBJ2-3; 7 nucleotides align to TRBD2. Trimming removed 5 bases from V and 4 bases from J; junction bases left unmatched: 6. CDR1 and CDR2 from the germline V gene are SGHTA and FQGNSA. This CDR3 spans 14 amino acids. CDR3 sequence reads: CASSPGLGADTQYF. For the CDR3, the DNA is TGTGCCAGCAGCCCCGGACTAGGAGCAGATACGCAGTATTTT.

In its sample, this clonotype was seen many times. The chain has TRBV20-1 and TRBJ2-1, with TRBD2 matching 8 bases. The CDR3 length is 14 residues. The V and J ends lost 0 bases and 10 bases, in that order; junction bases with no gene match: 8. Germline CDR1 reads DFQATT; CDR2 reads SNEGSKA (reference sequence). As DNA, the CDR3 is TGCAGTGCTAGAGAGTGGACTAGCTTTATCGAGCAGTTCTTC. Amino acid sequence: CSAREWTSFIEQFF.

The V call is TRBV5-1, the J call TRBJ2-1; 10 nucleotides align to TRBD1. Germline loops: CDR1 SGHRS, CDR2 YFSETQ. There are 15 residues in the CDR3. Unmatched junction bases numbered 8, after V lost 4 bases and J lost 7 bases. CDR3 protein: CASSGGTGDNNEQFF. CDR3 in DNA: TGCGCCAGCAGCGGGGGGACAGGGGATAATAATGAGCAGTTCTTC.

Concerning this clonotype: One end of the junction varies from germline; a read error may be responsible. The V call is TRBV11-2, the J call TRBJ2-2, with TRBD1 matching over 7 bases. Germline V CDR1 and CDR2: SGHAT, FQNNGV. The CDR3 runs to 17 residues. As DNA, the CDR3 is TGTGCCAGCACCCAGAGCAGGCACAGGGGATCAACCGGGGAGCTGTCTTTT. Protein product: CASTQSRHRGSTGELSF.

This clonotype was seen a few times. CDR3: CSASVVDTQYF. The CDR3 coding sequence is TGCAGCGCCTCTGTGGTAGATACGCAGTATTTT. The genes are TRBV29-1 and TRBJ2-3, with unresolved D. The CDR3 extends over 11 amino acids. Between the trimmed V and J ends, which lost 7 bases and 5 bases, there was a span of 10 bases. Looked up from germline, CDR1 is SQVTM and CDR2 is ANQGSEA.

This clonotype has more than one count but fewer than ten. V usage is TRBV5-4 and J usage is TRBJ1-3; TRBD1 is a possible D gene (5 bases). Trimming shortened V by 1 base and J by 0 bases, and 20 bases separated the two germline ends. From germline, CDR1 is SGHNT and CDR2 YYREEE (reference sequence). CDR3 length equals 19 residues. CDR3 protein: CASSLSLFGHTSSGNTIYF. The CDR3 DNA follows: TGTGCCAGCAGCTTGTCCTTATTTGGACACACCAGCTCTGGAAACACCATATATTTT.

The rearrangement links TRBV2 to TRBJ2-5; possible D gene TRBD2, 6 bases. The germline V gene encodes CDR1 SNHLY and CDR2 FYNNEI. This CDR3 has 16 amino acids. Deletions cut 2 bases from V and 0 bases from J, with 13 bases between. CDR3 nucleotide sequence: TGTGCCAGCAGTGAATGGAGGGGTCGAAACCAAGAGACCCAGTACTTC. Its translation is CASSEWRGRNQETQYF.

The chain employs TRBV5-5 and TRBJ1-5; D is uncertain. Germline CDR1 is SGHKS and CDR2 is YYEKEE (reference sequence). CDR3 size: 17 residues. The V and J ends lost 4 bases and 8 bases respectively, with 25 bases between them. In DNA, the CDR3 is TGTGCCAGCAGCGTCACAGCGATTGCCATCGAAGGAGAGCCCCAGCATTTT. It yields the protein CASSVTAIAIEGEPQHF.

This clonotype came up a few times. The V call is TRBV3-1, the J call TRBJ2-1; 13 nucleotides agree with TRBD2. CDR1 is LGHDT, CDR2 YNNKEL, per germline (reference sequence). V dropped 9 bases and J dropped 4; count of bases not matched to a gene: 6. The CDR3 covers 15 residues. The CDR3 sequence is CASTTTSGGYNEQFF. Written as DNA, the CDR3 is TGTGCCAGTACTACGACTAGCGGGGGGTACAATGAGCAGTTCTTC.

This clonotype was seen more than once but under ten times. V and J are TRBV11-1 and TRBJ2-5, with 10 bases identical to TRBD2. The CDR3 runs 15 residues. CDR1 is SGHAT, CDR2 FQDESV, per germline (reference sequence). The V and J ends lost 3 bases and 3 bases, in that order; junction bases with no gene match: 4. CDR3 in amino acids: CASSFQAGGEETQYF. The CDR3 DNA follows: TGTGCCAGCAGCTTTCAAGCGGGAGGGGAAGAGACCCAGTACTTC.

A few counts support this clonotype. The chain carries TRBV12-3 or TRBV12-4 and TRBJ2-3, with 8 bases that match TRBD1. V was pared by 2 bases and J by 6 bases, with 10 bases of the junction left unmatched. This CDR3 comprises 16 residues. The CDR3 DNA sequence: TGTGCCAGCAGTTTACAGGGGGCAAGGTTTATTGATACGCAGTATTTT. It specifies CASSLQGARFIDTQYF.

The chain combines TRBV9 with TRBJ2-5; 10 bases fit TRBD2. Germline CDR1 and CDR2: SGDLS and YYNGEE. J gave up 2 bases and V 0 bases, and 1 base lay outside the gene matches. The CDR3 totals 15 residues. In DNA, the CDR3 is TGTGCCAGCAGCGTAGATAGCGGGGGGCAAGAGACCCAGTACTTC. Protein product: CASSVDSGGQETQYF.

This clonotype was seen only a few times. V gene TRBV7-8 combines with J gene TRBJ2-5; 7 bases line up with TRBD1. The germline V gene has CDR1 SGHVS and CDR2 FQNEAQ. CDR3 length: 15 amino acids. The trim removed 1 base at V and 5 bases at J, leaving 7 bases unmatched. The CDR3 DNA sequence: TGTGCCAGCAGCTTAGTACCGGGACAGTGGGAGACCCAGTACTTC. Its protein is CASSLVPGQWETQYF.

The chain uses TRBV12-3 or TRBV12-4 and TRBJ2-3; no firm D call. Trimming removed 4 bases from V and 3 bases from J, with 17 bases in between. This CDR3 region has 16 residues. For the CDR3, the DNA is TGTGCCAGCAGTTCCCGACTTGTGGGTGTGACAGATACGCAGTATTTT. This sequence encodes CASSSRLVGVTDTQYF.

V is TRBV18 and J is TRBJ2-1; D might be TRBD2 (5 bases). Deletions cut 1 base from V and 2 bases from J, with 18 bases between. CDR1 is KGHSH, CDR2 LQKENI, per germline. The CDR3 totals 18 residues. The CDR3 loop reads CASSPLPVATGTYNEQFF. The CDR3 bases are TGTGCCAGCTCACCACTGCCGGTGGCGACCGGGACCTACAATGAGCAGTTCTTC.

V is TRBV7-9 and J is TRBJ2-7, with 13 bases that match TRBD2. Losses at the gene ends were 2 bases for V and 5 bases for J; bases not matched to a gene: 3. The CDR3 contains 15 residues. The germline CDR1 and CDR2 sequences are SEHNR and FQNEAQ (reference sequence). The CDR3 loop reads CASSLTGTSGNEQYF. The CDR3 nucleotides read TGTGCCAGCAGCTTAACCGGGACTAGCGGGAACGAGCAGTACTTC.

This clonotype occurred a few times. The V and J genes are TRBV7-2 and TRBJ1-4; D gene unclear. CDR3 size: 12 residues. Germline V lookup: CDR1 SGHTA, CDR2 FQGNSA. Trimming shortened V by 5 bases and J by 3 bases, and 4 bases separated the two germline ends. The CDR3 is CASSPPNEKLFF. The CDR3 DNA reads TGTGCCAGCAGCCCACCTAATGAAAAACTGTTTTTT.

In its sample, this clonotype was seen a few times. This chain joins TRBV4-3 and TRBJ2-5, with 13 bases matching TRBD2. This CDR3 is 18 amino acids long. V was clipped by 0 bases and J by 4 bases; unmatched bases: 8. Germline CDR1 reads LGHNA; CDR2 reads YSLEER. This CDR3 reads CASSQDIGLAGAGETQYF. In DNA, the CDR3 is TGCGCCAGCAGCCAAGATATCGGACTAGCGGGGGCGGGAGAGACCCAGTACTTC.

Only a few counts were recorded for this clonotype. At one boundary the junction diverges from the germline segment, which might be a read error. The chain uses TRBV7-7 and TRBJ2-3; possibly TRBD2 for D (5 bases). CDR1 and CDR2 from the germline V gene are SSHAT and FNYEAQ (reference sequence). The CDR3 spans 19 residues. CDR3 residues: CASSFPISSDSIDTDTQYF. CDR3 sequence (DNA): TGTGCTAGCAGCTTCCCCATATCCTCGGACTCGATCGACACAGATACGCAGTATTTT.